This TCR beta chain is drawn from a study of T cell changes during pregnancy in multiple sclerosis. Sequencing used immunoSEQ multiplex PCR; TCRdb keeps in-frame clones, though not all of them. The sample contains just over 55,000 clones, 80% to 95% of which appear only once. Deletions cut 5 bases from V and 0 bases from J, with 10 bases between. The CDR3 totals 13 residues. Germline values: CDR1 GTSNPN, CDR2 SVGIG (reference sequence). This receptor was taken from a female donor in good health, enrolled as a control in a pregnancy study. This specimen consisted of peripheral blood, obtained after pregnancy. The rearrangement links TRBV30 to TRBJ1-2; possible D gene TRBD1, 5 bases. The CDR3 is CAWAGGPNYGYTF. In nucleotides, the CDR3 is TGTGCCTGGGCGGGGGGTCCTAACTATGGCTACACCTTC.